Below, 22 T cell receptor beta chains from the same sample are listed, as sequenced in a study of blood T cell repertoires in COVID-19. Some clones are missing from TCRdb's copy, which holds only in-frame ones; the method was immunoSEQ multiplex PCR. The sample records about 110,000 clones, more than 65% being singletons. The source material was peripheral blood. These receptors were collected from a man aged 50-60 years with acute or convalescent COVID-19.

This CDR3 is CASSQVRSGGLQETQYF. In DNA form, the CDR3 reads TGCGCCAGCAGCCAAGTACGTAGCGGGGGGTTACAAGAGACCCAGTACTTC. The chain employs TRBV4-1 and TRBJ2-5, with 10 nucleotides matching TRBD2. Germline trimming cut 1 base from V and 2 bases from J; bases unmatched to any gene: 7. This CDR3 comprises 17 residues. In germline, CDR1 is MGHRA, CDR2 YSYEKL.

The rearrangement uses TRBV27 and TRBJ1-1; 9 bases align to TRBD1. The V gene end was trimmed by 6 bases and the J gene end by 8 bases; junction bases not matched to a gene: 13. The germline gives CDR1 MNHEY, CDR2 SMNVEV (reference sequence). This CDR3 contains 15 residues. The CDR3 loop reads CASSLLRDRASEAFF. CDR3 nucleotides: TGTGCCAGCAGCTTACTCCGGGACAGGGCGTCGGAAGCTTTCTTT.

This rearrangement joins TRBV6-2 or TRBV6-3 to TRBJ2-2; 10 nucleotides line up with TRBD1. Per the germline V gene, CDR1 is MNHEY and CDR2 is SVGEGT. The CDR3 spans 16 residues. Trimming took 5 bases from V and 4 from J; bases not matched to a gene: 7. CDR3 residues: CASSPSGTGVTGELFF. CDR3 bases: TGTGCCAGCAGTCCCTCGGGGACAGGGGTCACCGGGGAGCTGTTTTTT.

The chain combines TRBV24-1 with TRBJ1-2; TRBD1 agrees at 7 bases. With 3 bases clipped from V and 8 bases from J, the junction kept 11 bases outside the gene matches. Germline CDR1 reads KGHDR; CDR2 reads SFDVKD. This CDR3 spans 15 amino acids. The CDR3 nucleotides are TGTGCCACCAGTGATGGGGGACAGCCGTCCGGCGGCTACACCTTC. Translating gives CATSDGGQPSGGYTF.

The J gene is TRBJ1-6, the V gene TRBV5-1; a weak D match, TRBD1 (5 bases). Germline CDR1 and CDR2: SGHRS and YFSETQ. This CDR3 is built from 16 residues. The ends were cut back, 0 bases at V and 0 bases at J, with 7 bases in the middle. The CDR3 DNA follows: TGCGCCAGCAGCTTGGGCGGGGGCTCCTATAATTCACCCCTCCACTTT. Translated: CASSLGGGSYNSPLHF.

Points on this clone: At the DNA level, this CDR3 is encoded by other sequences in the same sample as well. The rearrangement links TRBV9 to TRBJ1-2; TRBD1 matches at 7 bases. This CDR3 region has 13 residues. Germline V lookup: CDR1 SGDLS, CDR2 YYNGEE. The J segment lost 2 bases and the V segment lost 2 bases, leaving 0 bases of the junction unmatched. CDR3 loop: CASSVDRNYGYTF. CDR3 bases: TGTGCCAGCAGCGTGGACAGGAACTATGGCTACACCTTC.

The chain is built from TRBV5-8 and TRBJ2-7; D is perhaps TRBD1 (5 bases). V lost 0 bases and J 6 bases, leaving 7 bases between the germline ends. This CDR3 comprises 12 residues. Germline V gene data show CDR1 as SGHTS and CDR2 as YDEGEE. CDR3 loop: CASSLGRVEQYF. Written as DNA, the CDR3 is TGTGCCAGCAGCTTGGGCAGGGTCGAGCAGTACTTC.

The chain is built from TRBV29-1 and TRBJ1-2, with a weak D call TRBD1 (6 bases). The CDR3 contains 12 residues. CDR1 is SQVTM and CDR2 is ANQGSEA in the germline V gene. CDR3 amino acids: CSGGHTNYGYTF. DNA of the CDR3: TGCAGTGGGGGACACACTAACTATGGCTACACCTTC.

The chain recombines TRBV7-2 with TRBJ2-1; 7 bases match TRBD1. V was pared by 3 bases and J by 3 bases, with 5 bases of the junction left unmatched. This CDR3 spans 15 amino acids. CDR1 SGHTA and CDR2 FQGNSA come from the germline V gene. The CDR3 is CASSLGDSRYNEQFF. Here the CDR3 DNA reads TGTGCCAGCAGCTTGGGGGACAGTCGCTACAATGAGCAGTTCTTC.

V is TRBV6-5 and J is TRBJ2-6; tentative D call: TRBD2 (5 bases). Germline V CDR1 and CDR2: MNHEY, SVGAGI. The V end lost 6 bases, the J end lost 4 bases, and 10 bases lay between the germline ends. The CDR3 loop spans 14 amino acids. CDR3 in DNA: TGTGCCAGCAGGAAGCCGGGAGGGGCCAACGTCCTGACTTTC. Amino acids: CASRKPGGANVLTF.

The rearrangement uses TRBV3-1 (or the pseudogene TRBV3-2) and TRBJ2-7; a weak D match, TRBD2 (6 bases). The germline V and J ends were trimmed by 4 bases and 1 base, with 11 bases remaining between them. Germline V gene data show CDR1 as LGHDT and CDR2 as YNNKEL (reference sequence). The CDR3 consists of 14 residues. For the CDR3, the DNA is TGTGCCAGCAGCCTCGGGACTTCGTCCTACGAGCAGTACTTC. As protein: CASSLGTSSYEQYF.

The chain is built from TRBV30 and TRBJ1-1; TRBD1 matches 7 bases. V gave up 0 bases and J gave up 6 bases; unmatched junction bases: 4. The CDR3 is 13 residues long. Germline V gene sequence: CDR1 GTSNPN, CDR2 SVGIG (reference sequence). This CDR3 reads CAWSVGGLPEAFF. The DNA of the CDR3 is TGTGCCTGGAGTGTAGGGGGCCTCCCTGAAGCTTTCTTT.

The chain couples TRBV5-6 to TRBJ1-5, with a weak D call TRBD1 (5 bases). Germline loops: CDR1 SGHDT, CDR2 YYEEEE. The CDR3 covers 14 residues. The V gene lost 2 bases and the J gene lost 6 bases, with 12 bases spanning the gap. CDR3 residues: CASSLGQTTQPQHF. The CDR3 region has the DNA TGTGCCAGCAGCTTAGGACAAACGACTCAGCCCCAGCATTTT. Using reference TRBV5-6 and TRBJ1-5 for the parts outside the CDR3, the full variable domain is DAGVTQSPTHLIKTRGQQVTLRCSPKSGHDTVSWYQQALGQGPQFIFQYYEEEERQRGNFPDRFSGHQFPNYSSELNVNALLLGDSALYLCASSLGQTTQPQHFGDGTRLSIL.

CDR3 nucleotides: TGCGCCAGCAGCTTGTTCCACAGTGTTAACTATGGCTACACCTTC. This codes for CASSLFHSVNYGYTF. The chain links TRBV5-1 to TRBJ1-2, with D unresolved. V was clipped by 1 base and J by 1 base, with 11 bases between them. CDR3 length: 15 amino acids. Per the germline V gene, CDR1 is SGHRS and CDR2 is YFSETQ. The variable domain in full, completed from reference TRBV5-1 and TRBJ1-2, reads KAGVTQTPRYLIKTRGQQVTLSCSPISGHRSVSWYQQTPGQGLQFLFEYFSETQRNKGNFPGRFSGRQFSNSRSEMNVSTLELGDSALYLCASSLFHSVNYGYTFGSGTRLTVV.

This clone was seen a handful of times. The CDR3 protein is CASSQVHGLGRTEAFF. CDR3 DNA sequence: TGCGCCAGCAGCCAAGTTCACGGACTGGGCCGGACTGAAGCTTTCTTT. The genes are TRBV4-1 and TRBJ1-1, with D unclear. CDR3 length: 16 residues. Germline CDR1 is MGHRA and CDR2 is YSYEKL. V was clipped by 1 base and J by 5 bases, with 17 bases between them.

The chain recombines TRBV28 with TRBJ2-7; D is undetermined. The CDR3 is 12 amino acids. Trimming stripped 6 bases from V and 7 bases from J, with 13 bases between. Germline V gene data show CDR1 as MDHEN and CDR2 as SYDVKM. The CDR3 reads CASSPTLGEQYF. CDR3 DNA: TGTGCCAGCAGCCCGACCCTCGGGGAGCAGTACTTC.

Only one count was recorded for this clone. The chain uses TRBV13 and TRBJ2-2; 11 bases are a match to TRBD1. Germline V gives CDR1 PRHDT, CDR2 FYEKMQ (reference sequence). V trimming: 4 bases; J trimming: 1 base; junction bases outside the gene matches: 2. This CDR3 has 16 amino acids. The CDR3 reads CASSSGTGGNTGELFF. CDR3 nucleotide sequence: TGTGCCAGCAGCTCCGGGACAGGGGGGAACACCGGGGAGCTGTTTTTT.

The V call is TRBV30, the J call TRBJ2-1; 8 bases are a match to TRBD2. V lost 0 bases, J lost 0 bases, and 13 bases stayed unmatched. This CDR3 has 19 residues. Germline CDR1 is GTSNPN and CDR2 is SVGIG (reference sequence). CDR3: CAWSVPFRGGPISYNEQFF. The CDR3, as DNA: TGTGCCTGGAGTGTTCCTTTCCGCGGGGGGCCCATCTCCTACAATGAGCAGTTCTTC.

The rearrangement links TRBV9 to TRBJ1-2, with unresolved D. V lost 0 bases and J lost 4, with 16 bases in between. The CDR3 is 16 residues long. Germline V gene data show CDR1 as SGDLS and CDR2 as YYNGEE. The CDR3 DNA reads as TGTGCCAGCAGCGTAGGGCCAGGTGACACCCTCTATGGCTACACCTTC. Translating it yields CASSVGPGDTLYGYTF.

This clone was seen only once. This chain uses TRBV24-1 with TRBJ2-1; D may be TRBD1 (6 bases). V lost 3 bases and J 15 bases, leaving 11 bases between the germline ends. Germline CDR1 is KGHDR and CDR2 is SFDVKD. The CDR3 totals 11 residues. This chain's CDR3 is CATSDRTGPFF. In DNA form, the CDR3 reads TGTGCCACCAGTGATCGAACAGGGCCGTTCTTC.

The chain has TRBV9 and TRBJ2-5, with 7 positions matching TRBD1. Trimming took 5 bases from V and 0 from J; bases not matched to a gene: 4. The CDR3 has 14 residues. Germline-derived CDR1 and CDR2 are SGDLS and YYNGEE. CDR3 in amino acids: CASSEQGYQETQYF. The DNA of the CDR3 is TGTGCCAGCAGTGAACAGGGGTACCAAGAGACCCAGTACTTC.

The chain links TRBV28 to TRBJ2-6; TRBD1 matches 10 bases. CDR3 length equals 18 residues. V lost 5 bases to trimming and J lost 0 bases; unmatched junction nucleotides: 7. Germline lookup yields CDR1 MDHEN and CDR2 SYDVKM. The CDR3 sequence is CASSARTGGASGANVLTF. The CDR3 nucleotides are TGTGCCAGCAGTGCGCGGACAGGGGGTGCCTCTGGGGCCAACGTCCTGACTTTC. Variable domain in full (rest from reference TRBV28 and TRBJ2-6): DVKVTQSSRYLVKRTGEKVFLECVQDMDHENMFWYRQDPGLGLRLIYFSYDVKMKEKGDIPEGYSVSREKKERFSLILESASTNQTSMYLCASSARTGGASGANVLTFGAGSRLTVL.